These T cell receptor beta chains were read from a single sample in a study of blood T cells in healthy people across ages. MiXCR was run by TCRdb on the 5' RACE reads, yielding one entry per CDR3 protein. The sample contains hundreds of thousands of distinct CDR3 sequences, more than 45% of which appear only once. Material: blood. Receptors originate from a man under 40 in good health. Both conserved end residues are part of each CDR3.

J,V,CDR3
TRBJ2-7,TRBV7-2,CASSFEGAGPYEQYF
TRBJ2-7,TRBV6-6,CASSYLTGGPYEQYF
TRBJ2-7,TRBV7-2,CASSVDRGGPYEQYF
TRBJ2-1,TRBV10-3,CAISGGSGDEQFF
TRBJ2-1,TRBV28,CASSLPRNEQFF
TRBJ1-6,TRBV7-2,CASSPQHLGSPLHF
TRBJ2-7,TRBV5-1,CASSPSTGAPYEQYF
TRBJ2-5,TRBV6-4,CASSDSIRSGAAETQYF
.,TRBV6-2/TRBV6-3,CASSKVRKQETQFF
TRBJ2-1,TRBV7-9,CASSPEMSGIRRFF
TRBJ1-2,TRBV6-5,CASSVSPVGNYGYTF
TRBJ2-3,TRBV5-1,CASSLGGAPLTRDTQYF
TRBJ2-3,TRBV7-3,CASSRAPSTDTQYF
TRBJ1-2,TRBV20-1,CSARPPVEGNDYTF
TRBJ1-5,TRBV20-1,CSASLGKQPQHF
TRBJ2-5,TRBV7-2,CASSLATGREKYF
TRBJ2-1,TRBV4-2,CASSQDSPRNEQFF
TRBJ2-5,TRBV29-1,CSVLLQGQETQYF
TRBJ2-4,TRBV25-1,CASSLTASNIQYF
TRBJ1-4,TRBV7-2,CASSPIGDGNEKLFF
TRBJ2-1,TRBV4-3,CASSQDLPLGEGLLAEQFF
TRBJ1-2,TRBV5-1,CASSYDIQGASGYTF
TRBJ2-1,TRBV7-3,CASSRLAGETEQFF
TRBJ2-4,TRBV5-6,CASSEGGSINIQYF
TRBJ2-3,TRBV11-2,CASSRTTGGVADTQYF
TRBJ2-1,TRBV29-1,CSVGTLNEQFF
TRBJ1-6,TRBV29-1,CSVEEGYNSPLHF
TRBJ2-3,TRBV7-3,CASSSRVGGGTDTQYF
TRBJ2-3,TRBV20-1,CSARDGGLYTQYF
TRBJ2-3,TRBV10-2,CASRSPPATDTQYF
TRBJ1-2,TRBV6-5,CASTKDRDFYGYTF
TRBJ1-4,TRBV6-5,CASSTTGFNEKLFF
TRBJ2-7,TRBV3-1,CASSRVGENYEQYF
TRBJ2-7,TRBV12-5,CASGYPGREQYF
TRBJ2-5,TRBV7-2,CASSSSSGGLVETQYF
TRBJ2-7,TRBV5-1,CASSQGSEPYEQYF
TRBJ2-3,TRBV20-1,CSAPFVGADTQYF
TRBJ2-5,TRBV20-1,CSASGTSGGLAETQYF
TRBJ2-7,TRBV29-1,CSATRGGEQYF
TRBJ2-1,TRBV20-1,CSASSVAGMVNEQFF
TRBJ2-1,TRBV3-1,CASSPRHPSGNEQFF
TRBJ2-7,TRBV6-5,CASSPGGTGPYEQYF
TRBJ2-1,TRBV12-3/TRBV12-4,CASSTPGPYNEQFF
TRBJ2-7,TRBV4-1,CASSQDPLLKGEQYF
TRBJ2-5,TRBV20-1,CSAWDLSQYF
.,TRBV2,CASSEWSGEQYF
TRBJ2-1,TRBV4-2,CASSQEFGRMHVYNEQFF
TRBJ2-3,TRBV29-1,CSAEKASTDTQYF
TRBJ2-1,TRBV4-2,CASSQEGTGSSYNEQFF
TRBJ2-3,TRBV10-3,CAISVVAAHTDTQYF
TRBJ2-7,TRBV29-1,CSVEGASGRPYEQYF
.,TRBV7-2,CASSLGGIGENEQYF
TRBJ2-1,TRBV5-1,CASSLASDSYNEQFF
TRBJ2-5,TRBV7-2,CASSQIQGNEQYF
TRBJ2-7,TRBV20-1,CSARVGLGGHEQYF